This T cell receptor (beta chain) was identified during a study of beta chain features in type 1 diabetes. Broader study findings: When Type 1 diabetes patients were examined, their TCRB CDR3s proved moderately but significantly shorter in all four CD4+ subsets. These data did not resolve whether HLA type affects TCRB rearrangement. cDNA-based reads could over-represent cells with high TCR expression.

As every portion of the isolated RNA was reverse transcribed, the sequencing read expressed TCRB transcripts. Millions of reads were obtained on average from naive, central memory and regulatory T cell samples. Assay used: immunoSEQ multiplex PCR; TCRdb lists only in-frame clones, some missing. Of just over 600,000 clones in the sample, roughly a sixth were seen once. In the case of this clone: What it binds is not known.

The receptor was isolated from a man younger than 35 in good health. The sample was naive CD4+ T cells from blood.

The CDR3 region is CASRSDGAPFTEAFF. The CDR3 DNA follows: TGCGCCAGCAGATCGGACGGGGCGCCCTTCACTGAAGCTTTCTTT. V and J are TRBV5-1 and TRBJ1-1; D may be TRBD1 (5 bases). This CDR3 is built from 15 residues. CDR1 is SGHRS, CDR2 YFSETQ, per germline. Trimming cost V 5 bases and J 4 bases, with 18 bases left between them.